Listed below are T cell receptor beta chains from one sample, sequenced in a study of blood T cell repertoires in COVID-19. The data were produced by immunoSEQ multiplex PCR, yet TCRdb's version contains in-frame clones alone and is incomplete. The sample has about 97,000 clones, approximately 87% seen once. Sequenced material: peripheral blood. The receptor source for this set is a human donor in a cohort sampled during active COVID-19. Each CDR3 is given with its conserved first and last residue. The order of the fields is V gene, CDR3 length, D gene, clone size, J gene, CDR3 DNA, CDR3 protein. The D gene is left open where the match is weak. Clone size is stated in some rows and not others, as once, few, many or a class when expanded.

V gene: TRBV7-2
CDR3 length: 15
D gene: TRBD1
clone size: .
J gene: TRBJ2-7
CDR3 DNA: TGTGCCAGCAGCTTAACCGGGACAGGCCCCTACGAGCAGTACTTC
CDR3 protein: CASSLTGTGPYEQYF

V gene: TRBV5-6
CDR3 length: 16
D gene: .
clone size: .
J gene: TRBJ2-2
CDR3 DNA: TGTGCCAGCAGCTTCCCGAGGGACACTTTCACCGGGGAGCTGTTTTTT
CDR3 protein: CASSFPRDTFTGELFF

V gene: TRBV30
CDR3 length: 15
D gene: .
clone size: .
J gene: TRBJ2-7
CDR3 DNA: TGTGCCTGGAGTGTATTTGGGGCGGTCCTCGACGAGCAGTACTTC
CDR3 protein: CAWSVFGAVLDEQYF

V gene: TRBV2
CDR3 length: 15
D gene: TRBD2
clone size: few
J gene: TRBJ2-7
CDR3 DNA: TGTGCCAGCAGTGGGACTAGCGGGCGGTCCTACGAGCAGTACTTC
CDR3 protein: CASSGTSGRSYEQYF

V gene: TRBV2
CDR3 length: 14
D gene: .
clone size: .
J gene: TRBJ1-3
CDR3 DNA: TGTGCCAGCAGTCAGACAGTATCTGGAAACACCATATATTTT
CDR3 protein: CASSQTVSGNTIYF

V gene: TRBV5-1
CDR3 length: 13
D gene: TRBD2
clone size: .
J gene: TRBJ2-7
CDR3 DNA: TGCGCCAGCAGCTTGCGGGGGGAATACGAGCAGTACTTC
CDR3 protein: CASSLRGEYEQYF

V gene: TRBV7-9
CDR3 length: 17
D gene: TRBD1
clone size: few
J gene: TRBJ1-3
CDR3 DNA: TGTGCCAGCAGCGAAAAAGGGACAGGGCTGACTGGAAACACCATATATTTT
CDR3 protein: CASSEKGTGLTGNTIYF

V gene: TRBV7-9
CDR3 length: 16
D gene: TRBD1
clone size: .
J gene: TRBJ1-1
CDR3 DNA: TGTGCCAGCAGCCCCGGACAGGGGGGAATGAACACTGAAGCTTTCTTT
CDR3 protein: CASSPGQGGMNTEAFF

V gene: TRBV9
CDR3 length: 16
D gene: TRBD2
clone size: .
J gene: TRBJ2-2
CDR3 DNA: TGTGCCAGCAGCTCCGAGACTAGCGCGAACACCGGGGAGCTGTTTTTT
CDR3 protein: CASSSETSANTGELFF

V gene: TRBV25-1
CDR3 length: 14
D gene: .
clone size: .
J gene: TRBJ1-2
CDR3 DNA: TGTGCCAGCAGTGAGGCCGGCGGTAACTATGGCTACACCTTC
CDR3 protein: CASSEAGGNYGYTF

V gene: TRBV10-1
CDR3 length: 17
D gene: .
clone size: few
J gene: TRBJ2-7
CDR3 DNA: TGCGCCAGCAGTGAGTCGAGGGGGACCTCGGTTACCTACGAGCAGTACTTC
CDR3 protein: CASSESRGTSVTYEQYF

V gene: TRBV4-1
CDR3 length: 17
D gene: TRBD1
clone size: .
J gene: TRBJ1-1
CDR3 DNA: TGCGCCAGCAGCCGACAGGGGTTGGCCCTCATGAACACTGAAGCTTTCTTT
CDR3 protein: CASSRQGLALMNTEAFF

V gene: TRBV2
CDR3 length: 16
D gene: TRBD1
clone size: .
J gene: TRBJ1-1
CDR3 DNA: TGTGCCAGTACTCAACCCGGGACAGGGTTGAACACTGAAGCTTTCTTT
CDR3 protein: CASTQPGTGLNTEAFF

V gene: TRBV6-6
CDR3 length: 16
D gene: TRBD1
clone size: .
J gene: TRBJ1-1
CDR3 DNA: TGTGCCAGCAGTTACCGGACAGGGGGCAGGGGGACTGAAGCTTTCTTT
CDR3 protein: CASSYRTGGRGTEAFF

V gene: TRBV2
CDR3 length: 15
D gene: TRBD1
clone size: once
J gene: TRBJ1-6
CDR3 DNA: TGTGCCAGCACGGGGGACAGGGCCTATAATTCACCCCTCCACTTT
CDR3 protein: CASTGDRAYNSPLHF

V gene: TRBV6-2/TRBV6-3
CDR3 length: 14
D gene: .
clone size: .
J gene: TRBJ1-2
CDR3 DNA: TGTGCCAGCAGTTACTCGGGAGGGACCTATGGCTACACCTTC
CDR3 protein: CASSYSGGTYGYTF

V gene: TRBV13
CDR3 length: 15
D gene: .
clone size: .
J gene: TRBJ1-5
CDR3 DNA: TGTGCCAGCAGCCCTCAAACGGAGTCGAATCAGCCCCAGCATTTT
CDR3 protein: CASSPQTESNQPQHF

V gene: TRBV10-3
CDR3 length: 13
D gene: .
clone size: .
J gene: TRBJ1-2
CDR3 DNA: TGTGCCATCAGTGTCCCGGGAGGGGATGGCTACACCTTC
CDR3 protein: CAISVPGGDGYTF

V gene: TRBV5-6
CDR3 length: 17
D gene: .
clone size: .
J gene: TRBJ2-6
CDR3 DNA: TGTGCCAGCACCTCCGGGACACACGGCTCTGGGGCCAACGTCCTGACTTTC
CDR3 protein: CASTSGTHGSGANVLTF

V gene: TRBV6-6
CDR3 length: 16
D gene: TRBD1
clone size: .
J gene: TRBJ1-4
CDR3 DNA: TGTGCCAGCAGTTTAGGACAGGGGGCGCAGTGGGAAAAACTGTTTTTT
CDR3 protein: CASSLGQGAQWEKLFF

V gene: TRBV15
CDR3 length: 18
D gene: .
clone size: .
J gene: TRBJ2-1
CDR3 DNA: TGTGCCACCAGCAGAGAGTATTTCGGGACAAATGCTTACAATGAGCAGTTCTTC
CDR3 protein: CATSREYFGTNAYNEQFF

V gene: TRBV18
CDR3 length: 15
D gene: .
clone size: .
J gene: TRBJ1-2
CDR3 DNA: TGTGCCAGCTCAATAAACAGCAGAGATAACTATGGCTACACCTTC
CDR3 protein: CASSINSRDNYGYTF

V gene: TRBV5-1
CDR3 length: 16
D gene: .
clone size: .
J gene: TRBJ1-4
CDR3 DNA: TGCGCCAGCAGCCCTCGATTCGGGGTTTTCGGGGAAAAACTGTTTTTT
CDR3 protein: CASSPRFGVFGEKLFF

V gene: TRBV6-6
CDR3 length: 14
D gene: TRBD1
clone size: .
J gene: TRBJ1-2
CDR3 DNA: TGTGCCAGCAGTTATATACAGGGGGGGAAAGGCTACACCTTC
CDR3 protein: CASSYIQGGKGYTF

V gene: TRBV2
CDR3 length: 14
D gene: TRBD1
clone size: .
J gene: TRBJ1-5
CDR3 DNA: TGTGCCAGCAGGGACAGGGGCGGCAATCAGCCCCAGCATTTT
CDR3 protein: CASRDRGGNQPQHF

V gene: TRBV7-6
CDR3 length: 15
D gene: .
clone size: .
J gene: TRBJ2-7
CDR3 DNA: TGTGCCAGCAGCTTAGCTGGGGCAGGCCCCTACGAGCAGTACTTC
CDR3 protein: CASSLAGAGPYEQYF

V gene: TRBV15
CDR3 length: 14
D gene: .
clone size: .
J gene: TRBJ2-7
CDR3 DNA: TGTGCCACCAGCAGAGATCCAGGACTTTACGAGCAGTACTTC
CDR3 protein: CATSRDPGLYEQYF

V gene: TRBV5-4
CDR3 length: 15
D gene: TRBD1
clone size: .
J gene: TRBJ1-4
CDR3 DNA: TGTGCCAGCAGCTTCGGGACAGGGTATCGGGAAAAACTGTTTTTT
CDR3 protein: CASSFGTGYREKLFF